The entry that follows covers one T cell receptor (beta chain) sequence. The treatment: around 19 received Ad26.COV2.S at low or high dose, single or two shots; about 5 received placebo; per-sample allocation not given. At day 63 after the first vaccine or placebo injection, samples were drawn. Wuhan-strain spike was delivered by a replication-incompetent Ad26 vector. This specimen belongs to a study of Ad26.COV2.S vaccination and SARS-CoV-2 variants. CDR3 length: 15 residues. Germline loops: CDR1 SGHRS, CDR2 YFSETQ. With 6 bases removed from V and 2 bases from J, the gap between germline ends came to 16 bases. The data were produced by immunoSEQ multiplex PCR, yet TCRdb's version contains in-frame clones alone and is incomplete. The table shows around 450,000 clones, with 80% to 90% occurring only once.

The specimen was peripheral blood, collected in a trial of Ad26.COV2.S vaccine versus placebo. The chain has TRBV5-1 and TRBJ2-3, with D possibly being TRBD2 (5 bases). This TCR was sampled from a person between 18 and 65 years old who received the Ad26.COV2.S COVID-19 vaccine or a placebo. The CDR3 protein is CASTFTGESTDTQYF. The CDR3 coding sequence is TGCGCCAGCACGTTCACCGGGGAATCCACAGATACGCAGTATTTT.